This is a list of T cell receptor beta chains from one sample in a study of CD8 T cells in ankylosing spondylitis. MiXCR, applied by TCRdb to the 5' RACE reads, yields one record per CDR3 protein. The sample shows 150,000 to 200,000 distinct CDR3 sequences, 15% to 20% of them seen only once. Sequencing was done on a sample of blood, either unsorted or a sorted T cell fraction (not recorded which). All receptors derive from a male donor aged 5 to 30 with ankylosing spondylitis or in good health (not recorded which). Each CDR3 is given with its conserved first and last residue. D genes are given only for firm matches. Not every row has a clone size; where given, it reads once, few, many or a size class.

many	TRBJ2-3	-	TRBV4-2	TGTGCCAGCAGCCAAGGAAGCGGGAGCACAGATACGCAGTATTTT	CASSQGSGSTDTQYF
many	TRBJ2-5	TRBD2	TRBV24-1	TGTGCCACCAGTGACCAAGCGGGAGAGGAGACCCAGTACTTC	CATSDQAGEETQYF
many	TRBJ1-2	-	TRBV15	TGTGCCACCAGCATTCTGAACAACTATGGCTACACCTTC	CATSILNNYGYTF
many	TRBJ2-2	-	TRBV7-8	TGTGCCAGCAGCGACAACCCCGACTTGGTCGAGCTGTTTTTT	CASSDNPDLVELFF
many	TRBJ2-3	-	TRBV7-3	TGTGCCAGCTCAGGAGGACAGGGAGGGACAGATACGCAGTATTTT	CASSGGQGGTDTQYF
many	TRBJ1-3	-	TRBV27	TGTGCCAGCAGTGACCGGGGAGGAAACACCATATATTTT	CASSDRGGNTIYF
many	TRBJ2-6	TRBD1	TRBV28	TGTGCCAGCAACCCGACAGGGGGCGTCTCTGGGGCCAACGTCCTGACTTTC	CASNPTGGVSGANVLTF
-	TRBJ2-3	TRBD2	TRBV7-8	TGTGCCAGCAGGCTCCCTCGGACTAGCGGGAGAACAGATACGCAGTATTTT	CASRLPRTSGRTDTQYF
many	TRBJ2-2	-	TRBV7-9	TGTGCCAGCAGCTTCTCGGGGCGGCAGAACACCGGGGAGCTGTTTTTT	CASSFSGRQNTGELFF
-	TRBJ2-3	-	TRBV20-1	TGCAGTGCTAGAGCGGGGGATACGCAGTATTTT	CSARAGDTQYF